Only a few counts were recorded for the clone carrying this T cell receptor (beta chain). The antigen is unknown. The CDR3 has 15 residues. V lost 0 bases and J lost 1, with 10 bases in between. In germline, CDR1 is DFQATT, CDR2 SNEGSKA (reference sequence). This specimen belongs to a study of early T cells in non-severe SARS-CoV-2 infection. Overall study: Sequencing used unsorted whole-blood bulk RNA, so chains lack pairing. Whole-study results and caveats: Matching against VDJdb likely underestimated virus-specific expansions, favoring anti-spike CD8.

The TCR library protocol was used to attach unique molecular identifiers. These identifiers were attached to individual cDNA molecules. Using its own MiXCR run on the 5' RACE reads, TCRdb lists one record per CDR3 protein. There are around 100,000 distinct CDR3 sequences in the sample; roughly 15% occur only once, and around 1.3% lies in the top ten. Sequencing was carried out using whole blood. The J gene is TRBJ1-5, the V gene TRBV20-1; TRBD1 might be the D (5 bases). The origin of this receptor is an adult who was a healthcare worker with PCR-confirmed SARS-CoV-2 infection or an uninfected control (not recorded which). The CDR3 spells CSAREGQHSNQPQHF. As DNA, the CDR3 is TGCAGTGCTAGAGAAGGACAACACAGCAATCAGCCCCAGCATTTT.